This TCR beta chain was recorded in a study of shared clonotypes between healthy human individuals. In the study overall: The cohort comprised a couple of women and a few men. Their ages spanned 18 to 49 years.

Points from the study as a whole: Clonotypes shared by all four sorted-subset donors had higher generation probabilities than non-shared clonotypes.

V shed 10 bases, J shed 0 bases, and the junction held 9 bases outside the gene matches. This CDR3 has 14 residues. Germline V CDR1 and CDR2: MDHEN, SYDVKM. The count of this clone is one. The antigen is undetermined. Several immunoSEQ plates held equal portions of the genomic DNA taken from each subset. Per the original methods: ImmunoSEQ output lacked quality scores and full-length reads, limiting matched filtering. Using immunoSEQ multiplex PCR, the repertoire was profiled, and TCRdb retains in-frame clones only, with some absent. V and J calls and clone size are as listed in that table; D and trimming were resolved from the DNA. Of approximately 2,300,000 clones listed, around 90% were seen once; the top ten hold 0.37%.

The sequenced sample consisted of naive CD4+ T cells from PBMCs. Subset meaning: CD45RA+ positively selected. This receptor was identified in a man younger than 35 in good health. Some clones in this sample may be carry-over from other donors' samples. The rearrangement uses TRBV28 and TRBJ2-7; TRBD2 matches 7 bases. The CDR3 sequence is CATLGRGSSYEQYF. The CDR3 region has the DNA TGTGCCACCTTGGGGCGGGGGAGCTCCTACGAGCAGTACTTC.